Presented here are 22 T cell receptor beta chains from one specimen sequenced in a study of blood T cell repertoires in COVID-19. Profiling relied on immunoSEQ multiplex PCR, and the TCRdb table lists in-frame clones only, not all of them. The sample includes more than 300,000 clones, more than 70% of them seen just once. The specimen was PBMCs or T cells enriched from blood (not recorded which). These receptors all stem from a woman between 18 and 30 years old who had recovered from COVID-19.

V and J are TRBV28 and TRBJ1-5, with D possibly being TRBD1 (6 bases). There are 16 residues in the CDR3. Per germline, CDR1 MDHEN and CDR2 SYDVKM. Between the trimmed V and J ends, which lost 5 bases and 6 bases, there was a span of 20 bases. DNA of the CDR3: TGTGCCAGCAGTATACAGGGTAAGGGGATTCGTCAGCCCCAGCATTTT. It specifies CASSIQGKGIRQPQHF.

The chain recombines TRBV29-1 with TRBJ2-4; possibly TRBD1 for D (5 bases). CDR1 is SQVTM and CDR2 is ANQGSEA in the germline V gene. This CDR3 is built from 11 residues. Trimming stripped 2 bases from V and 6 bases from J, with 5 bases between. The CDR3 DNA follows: TGCAGCGTTGAACAGGGAAACATTCAGTACTTC. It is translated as CSVEQGNIQYF.

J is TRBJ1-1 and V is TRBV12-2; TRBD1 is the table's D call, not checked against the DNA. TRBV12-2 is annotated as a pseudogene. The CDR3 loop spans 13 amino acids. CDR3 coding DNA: TGTGCAAGTCGCTTAGCGGGGGCCACTGAAGCTTTCTTT. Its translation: CASRLAGATEAFF.

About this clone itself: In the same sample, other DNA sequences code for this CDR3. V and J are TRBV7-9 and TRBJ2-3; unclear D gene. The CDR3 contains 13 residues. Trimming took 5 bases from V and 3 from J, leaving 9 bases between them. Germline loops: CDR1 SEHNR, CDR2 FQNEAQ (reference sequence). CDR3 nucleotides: TGTGCCAGCAGCAGAACCGGGACAGATACGCAGTATTTT. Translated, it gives CASSRTGTDTQYF.

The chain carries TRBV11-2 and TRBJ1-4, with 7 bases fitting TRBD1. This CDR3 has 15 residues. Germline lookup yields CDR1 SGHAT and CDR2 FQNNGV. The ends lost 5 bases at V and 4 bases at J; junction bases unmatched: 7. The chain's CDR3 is CASSGPGQHNEKLFF. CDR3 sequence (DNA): TGTGCCAGCAGCGGACCGGGACAGCATAATGAAAAACTGTTTTTT.

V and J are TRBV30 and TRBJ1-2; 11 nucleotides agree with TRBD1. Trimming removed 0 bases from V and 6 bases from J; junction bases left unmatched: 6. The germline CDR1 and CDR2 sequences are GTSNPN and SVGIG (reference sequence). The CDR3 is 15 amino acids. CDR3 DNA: TGTGCCTGGAGTGTACTGGGACAGGGGGGCGATGGCTACACCTTC. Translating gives CAWSVLGQGGDGYTF.

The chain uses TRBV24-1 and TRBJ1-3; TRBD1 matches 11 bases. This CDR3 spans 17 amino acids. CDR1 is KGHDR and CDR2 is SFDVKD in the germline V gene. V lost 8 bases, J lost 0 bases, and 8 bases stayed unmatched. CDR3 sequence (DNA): TGTGCCACCATACCGGGACAGGGGGAAGTCTCTGGAAACACCATATATTTT. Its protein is CATIPGQGEVSGNTIYF.

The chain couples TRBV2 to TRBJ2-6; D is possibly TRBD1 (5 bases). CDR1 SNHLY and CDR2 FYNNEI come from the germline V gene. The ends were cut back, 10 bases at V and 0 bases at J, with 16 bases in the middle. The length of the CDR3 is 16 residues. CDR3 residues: CATSDTESSGANVLTF. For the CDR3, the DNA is TGTGCCACCTCGGACACGGAGAGCTCTGGGGCCAACGTCCTGACTTTC.

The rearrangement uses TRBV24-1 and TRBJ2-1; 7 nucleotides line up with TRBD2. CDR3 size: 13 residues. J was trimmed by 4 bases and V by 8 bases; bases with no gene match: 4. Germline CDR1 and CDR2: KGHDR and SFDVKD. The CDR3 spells CATMGGPYNEQFF. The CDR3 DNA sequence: TGTGCCACCATGGGAGGGCCATACAATGAGCAGTTCTTC.

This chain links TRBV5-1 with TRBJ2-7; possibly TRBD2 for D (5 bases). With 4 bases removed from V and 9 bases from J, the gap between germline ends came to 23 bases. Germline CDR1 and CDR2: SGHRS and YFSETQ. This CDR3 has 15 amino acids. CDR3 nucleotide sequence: TGCGCCAGCAGCCCCCACGCGCTTAGCGAGTATACGCAGTACTTC. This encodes CASSPHALSEYTQYF.

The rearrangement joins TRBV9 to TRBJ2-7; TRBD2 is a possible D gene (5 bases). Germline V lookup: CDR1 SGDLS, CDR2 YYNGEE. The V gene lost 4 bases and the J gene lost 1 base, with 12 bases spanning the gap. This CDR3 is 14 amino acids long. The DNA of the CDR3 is TGTGCCAGCAGCTTCACCGCGGGTTCCTACGAGCAGTACTTC. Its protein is CASSFTAGSYEQYF.

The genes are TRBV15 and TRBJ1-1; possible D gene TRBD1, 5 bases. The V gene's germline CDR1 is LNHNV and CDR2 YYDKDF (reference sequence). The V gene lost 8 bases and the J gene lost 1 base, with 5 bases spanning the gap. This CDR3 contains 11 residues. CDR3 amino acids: CATQGNTEAFF. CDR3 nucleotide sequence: TGTGCCACCCAGGGGAACACTGAAGCTTTCTTT.

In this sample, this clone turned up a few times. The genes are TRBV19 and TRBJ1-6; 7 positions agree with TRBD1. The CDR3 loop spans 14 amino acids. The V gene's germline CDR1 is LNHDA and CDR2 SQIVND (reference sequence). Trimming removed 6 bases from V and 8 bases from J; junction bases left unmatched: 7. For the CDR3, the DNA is TGTGCCAGTAGCCCTTACAGGGGAGATTCACCCCTCCACTTT. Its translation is CASSPYRGDSPLHF.

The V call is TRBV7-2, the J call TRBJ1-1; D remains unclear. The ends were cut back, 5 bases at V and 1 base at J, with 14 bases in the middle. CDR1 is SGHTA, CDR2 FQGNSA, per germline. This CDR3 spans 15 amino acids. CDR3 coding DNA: TGTGCCAGCAGCCTCCGGTTGTCGGGGAACACTGAAGCTTTCTTT. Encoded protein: CASSLRLSGNTEAFF.

CDR3 DNA sequence: TGTGCCAGCAGCTTGGGAGCGGGGAAAGAGACCCAGTACTTC. It is translated as CASSLGAGKETQYF. The rearrangement joins TRBV13 to TRBJ2-5, with TRBD2 matching 7 bases. CDR1 and CDR2 from the germline V gene are PRHDT and FYEKMQ (reference sequence). V lost 3 bases, J lost 3 bases, and 4 bases stayed unmatched. The CDR3 runs to 14 residues.

The CDR3 region has the DNA TGTGCCAGCAGCCCCTGGACAGCTTCCTACAATGAGCAGTTCTTC. As protein: CASSPWTASYNEQFF. The J gene is TRBJ2-1, the V gene TRBV14; D is perhaps TRBD1 (6 bases). V was clipped by 4 bases and J by 1 base, with 11 bases between them. Germline loops: CDR1 SGHDN, CDR2 FVKESK. The CDR3 contains 15 residues.

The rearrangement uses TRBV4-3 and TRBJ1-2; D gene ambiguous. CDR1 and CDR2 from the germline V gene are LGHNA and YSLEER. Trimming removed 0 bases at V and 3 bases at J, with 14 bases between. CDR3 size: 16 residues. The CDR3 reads CASSQDIAEYDYGYTF. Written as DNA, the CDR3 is TGCGCCAGCAGCCAAGATATAGCGGAATACGACTATGGCTACACCTTC.

This chain's CDR3 is CASSEEPSVQGYTF. CDR3 DNA: TGTGCCAGCAGTGAGGAGCCGTCAGTCCAAGGCTACACCTTC. The J gene is TRBJ1-2, the V gene TRBV2; the D is unclear. V was pared by 3 bases and J by 8 bases, with 16 bases between. The CDR3 contains 14 residues. Germline V lookup: CDR1 SNHLY, CDR2 FYNNEI. The full variable domain, rest sourced from reference TRBV2 and TRBJ1-2, is EPEVTQTPSHQVTQMGQEVILRCVPISNHLYFYWYRQILGQKVEFLVSFYNNEISEKSEIFDDQFSVERPDGSNFTLKIRSTKLEDSAMYFCASSEEPSVQGYTFGSGTRLTVV.

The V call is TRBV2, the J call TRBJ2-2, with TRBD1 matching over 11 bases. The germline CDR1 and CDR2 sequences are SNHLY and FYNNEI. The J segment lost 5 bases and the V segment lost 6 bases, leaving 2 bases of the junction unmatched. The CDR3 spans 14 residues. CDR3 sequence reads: CASRDRGPTGELFF. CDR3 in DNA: TGTGCCAGCAGGGACAGGGGGCCAACCGGGGAGCTGTTTTTT.

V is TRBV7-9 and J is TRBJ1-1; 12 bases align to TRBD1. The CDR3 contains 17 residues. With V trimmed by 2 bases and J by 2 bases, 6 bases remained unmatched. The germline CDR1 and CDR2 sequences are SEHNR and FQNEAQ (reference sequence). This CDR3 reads CASSLTGQGARNTEAFF. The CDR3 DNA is TGTGCCAGCAGCTTAACGGGACAGGGGGCAAGAAACACTGAAGCTTTCTTT.

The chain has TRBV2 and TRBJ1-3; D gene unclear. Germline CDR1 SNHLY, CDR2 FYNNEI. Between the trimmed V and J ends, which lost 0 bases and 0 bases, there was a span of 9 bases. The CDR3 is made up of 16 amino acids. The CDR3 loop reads CASSEARLNSGNTIYF. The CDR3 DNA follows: TGTGCCAGCAGTGAAGCGCGACTCAACTCTGGAAACACCATATATTTT.

The CDR3 region has the DNA TGTGCCAGTAGTCTCCGGGGGGAGTCCCCCCTACTCAATGAGCAGTTCTTC. This gives the protein CASSLRGESPLLNEQFF. V and J are TRBV19 and TRBJ2-1; 7 nucleotides align to TRBD2. V was pared by 5 bases and J by 6 bases, with 16 bases of the junction left unmatched. The germline V gene has CDR1 LNHDA and CDR2 SQIVND (reference sequence). The CDR3 totals 17 residues.